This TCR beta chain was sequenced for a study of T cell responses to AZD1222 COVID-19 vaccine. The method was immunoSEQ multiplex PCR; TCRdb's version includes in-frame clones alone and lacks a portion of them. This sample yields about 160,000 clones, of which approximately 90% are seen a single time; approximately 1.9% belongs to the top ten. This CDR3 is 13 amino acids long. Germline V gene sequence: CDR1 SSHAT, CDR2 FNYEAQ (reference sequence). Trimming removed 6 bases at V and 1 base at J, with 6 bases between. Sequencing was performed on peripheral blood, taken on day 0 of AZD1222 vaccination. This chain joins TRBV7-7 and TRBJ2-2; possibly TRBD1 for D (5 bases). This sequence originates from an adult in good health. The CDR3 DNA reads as TGTGCCAGCAGTACAGGGAACACCGGGGAGCTGTTTTTT. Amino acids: CASSTGNTGELFF.